These 26 T cell receptor beta chains were sequenced from one sample in a study of T-cell reconstitution after alpha-beta-depleted transplantation in children. TCRbeta library preparation incorporated unique molecular identifiers. TCRdb ran MiXCR on the PCR reads and lists one entry per CDR3 protein. The table records roughly 500,000 distinct CDR3 sequences, approximately 32% of them present only once. The source material was PBMCs from the stem cell graft donor, sampled from the stem cell graft. These receptors were obtained from a human donor who donated a stem cell graft to a child with aplastic anemia.

The V call is TRBV10-3, the J call TRBJ2-5, with D possibly TRBD2 on 5 matching bases. This CDR3 comprises 12 residues. Germline V lookup: CDR1 ENHRY, CDR2 SYGVKD. Between the trimmed V and J ends, which lost 11 bases and 1 base, there was a span of 11 bases. The CDR3 DNA reads as TGTGCCGTCGGGGAAGTCCAAGAGACCCAGTACTTC. It translates to CAVGEVQETQYF.

Turning to this clonotype: Compared with germline, one end of the junction differs, possibly owing to a read error. The chain carries TRBV20-1 and TRBJ2-1; 7 positions match TRBD1. The CDR3 runs 17 residues. Germline CDR1 and CDR2: DFQATT and SNEGSKA (reference sequence). The DNA for the CDR3 is TGCTGTGCTCCCGGGACAGAAGGGTTTATATCCTACAATGAGCAGTTCTTC. This translates into CCAPGTEGFISYNEQFF.

The chain uses TRBV29-1 and TRBJ1-1; TRBD1 might be the D (6 bases). The germline CDR1 and CDR2 sequences are SQVTM and ANQGSEA. The CDR3 is 14 residues long. V lost 7 bases, J lost 1 base, and 16 bases lay in between. The CDR3 region is CSAEGTGTNTEAFF. The CDR3 DNA follows: TGCAGCGCGGAAGGAACAGGGACGAACACTGAAGCTTTCTTT. Full variable domain (rest looked up from reference TRBV29-1 and TRBJ1-1): SAVISQKPSRDICQRGTSLTIQCQVDSQVTMMFWYRQQPGQSLTLIATANQGSEATYESGFVIDKFPISRPNLTFSTLTVSNMSPEDSSIYLCSAEGTGTNTEAFFGQGTRLTVV.

The chain is built from TRBV5-1 and TRBJ2-2; D might be TRBD1 (6 bases). V was cut by 7 bases and J by 4 bases, with 14 bases left in between. The CDR3 contains 14 residues. Germline loops: CDR1 SGHRS, CDR2 YFSETQ. CDR3 sequence: CASAPRGVTGELFF. The CDR3 DNA reads as TGCGCCAGCGCGCCCAGGGGCGTCACCGGGGAGCTGTTTTTT.

This rearrangement joins TRBV18 to TRBJ1-6; the D is unclear. There are 12 residues in the CDR3. V was trimmed by 2 bases and J by 6 bases, leaving 2 bases between them. Germline CDR1 and CDR2: KGHSH and LQKENI. CDR3 protein: CASSPSNSPLHF. CDR3 nucleotides: TGTGCCAGCTCACCAAGTAATTCACCCCTCCACTTT.

The rearrangement joins TRBV7-2 to TRBJ1-1; perhaps TRBD1 as D (6 bases). The CDR3 loop spans 14 amino acids. Germline CDR1 SGHTA, CDR2 FQGNSA. V was pared by 6 bases and J by 4 bases, with 15 bases between. The CDR3 bases are TGTGCCAGCAGGGATTTTAGAGGGGGCACTGAAGCTTTCTTT. This gives the protein CASRDFRGGTEAFF.

This clonotype occurred a few times. V gene TRBV9 combines with J gene TRBJ2-7; 7 nucleotides line up with TRBD2. The CDR3 consists of 14 residues. After removal of 3 bases from V and 5 bases from J, the junction contained 8 bases not matched to a gene. CDR1 is SGDLS, CDR2 YYNGEE, per germline. The CDR3 region has the DNA TGTGCCAGCAGCGGTCGGGCGGGAGCCCACGAGCAGTACTTC. This translates into CASSGRAGAHEQYF.

The chain couples TRBV12-3 or TRBV12-4 to TRBJ2-7; TRBD1 aligns across 7 bases. The CDR3 totals 15 residues. The V segment lost 5 bases and the J segment 3 bases; nucleotides outside the gene matches: 10. CDR3: CASSRGQAPSYEQYV. The CDR3 bases are TGTGCCAGCAGTAGAGGACAGGCTCCGAGCTACGAGCAGTACGTC.

This clonotype was picked up a small number of times. The chain links TRBV28 to TRBJ2-5; TRBD2 matches 9 bases. From germline, CDR1 is MDHEN and CDR2 SYDVKM. V shed 0 bases, J shed 1 base, and the junction held 3 bases outside the gene matches. The CDR3 has 16 amino acids. CDR3 loop: CASSLWGAGGQETQYF. The CDR3 DNA reads TGTGCCAGCAGTTTATGGGGAGCGGGGGGCCAAGAGACCCAGTACTTC.

The rearrangement links TRBV6-1 to TRBJ1-2, with D uncertain. V dropped 6 bases and J dropped 3 bases, with 17 bases sitting between them. The CDR3 is 15 amino acids. CDR1 is MNHNS, CDR2 SASEGT, per germline. CDR3 sequence reads: CASSQFPSFDYGYTF. The CDR3 nucleotides read TGTGCCAGCAGCCAGTTTCCATCCTTCGACTATGGCTACACCTTC.

The gene calls are TRBV4-1 and TRBJ1-2; D uncertain. Germline loops: CDR1 MGHRA, CDR2 YSYEKL. V lost 0 bases and J 4 bases, leaving 15 bases between the germline ends. This CDR3 spans 16 amino acids. The CDR3 nucleotides read TGCGCCAGCAGCCAAGATACGGGAGCGGTGGCCTATGGCTACACCTTC. Its protein is CASSQDTGAVAYGYTF.

This clonotype was detected a few times. The gene calls are TRBV29-1 and TRBJ2-1; D remains ambiguous. Per germline, CDR1 SQVTM and CDR2 ANQGSEA. The CDR3 totals 11 residues. Trimming pared 8 bases from V and 5 bases from J, leaving 10 bases between. CDR3 DNA: TGCAGCCTCGCCCAGGACAATGAGCAGTTCTTC. Protein: CSLAQDNEQFF.

The chain couples TRBV12-3 or TRBV12-4 to TRBJ2-1, with 8 bases lining up with TRBD1. V shed 5 bases and J 6 bases; nucleotides not matched to a gene: 9. This CDR3 region has 15 residues. CDR3 sequence: CASSSYLGTGNEQFF. In nucleotides, the CDR3 is TGTGCCAGCAGTAGTTACTTAGGGACAGGCAATGAGCAGTTCTTC.

The rearrangement joins TRBV5-1 to TRBJ2-1, with TRBD2 identical over 16 bases. In germline, CDR1 is SGHRS, CDR2 YFSETQ. The CDR3 is made up of 17 amino acids. V shed 0 bases, J shed 9 bases, and the junction held 6 bases outside the gene matches. Here the CDR3 reads CASSLAGTSGRAREQFF. The CDR3 DNA sequence: TGCGCCAGCAGCTTGGCCGGGACTAGCGGGAGGGCCCGTGAGCAGTTCTTC.

The V and J genes are TRBV18 and TRBJ2-2, with a possible D match to TRBD2 (5 bases). V was pared by 3 bases and J by 3 bases, with 17 bases between. The CDR3 contains 17 residues. The V gene's germline CDR1 is KGHSH and CDR2 LQKENI. CDR3 in amino acids: CASSPLDFGPDTGELFF. DNA of the CDR3: TGTGCCAGCTCACCTCTGGACTTTGGTCCGGACACCGGGGAGCTGTTTTTT.

V usage is TRBV29-1 and J usage is TRBJ1-5, with D tentatively TRBD1 (5 bases). This CDR3 has 14 amino acids. Germline V CDR1 and CDR2: SQVTM, ANQGSEA. V dropped 5 bases and J dropped 1 base, with 12 bases sitting between them. In DNA, the CDR3 is TGCAGCGTTCTGGCAGGGTCGAGCAATCAGCCCCAGCATTTT. Translated, it gives CSVLAGSSNQPQHF.

About this clonotype itself: One end of the junction fails to match germline, which may point to a read error. The genes are TRBV6-2 or TRBV6-3 and TRBJ2-3; D uncertain. The germline V gene encodes CDR1 MNHEY and CDR2 SVGEGT. CDR3 length: 12 residues. The CDR3 protein is CASRYSTNTQYF. The CDR3 coding sequence is TGTGCCAGCCGTTACTCCACAAATACGCAGTATTTT.

The chain carries TRBV12-3 or TRBV12-4 and TRBJ2-5; 10 nucleotides agree with TRBD1. The CDR3 length is 15 residues. V gave up 5 bases and J gave up 2 bases; unmatched junction bases: 5. The CDR3 bases are TGTGCCAGCAGTACGGGACAGGGGATGCAAGAGACCCAGTACTTC. The encoded protein is CASSTGQGMQETQYF.

The rearrangement links TRBV7-2 to TRBJ2-1; a weak D match, TRBD2 (5 bases). Germline assignment: CDR1 SGHTA and CDR2 FQGNSA. Trimming cost V 5 bases and J 7 bases, with 12 bases left between them. The length of the CDR3 is 13 residues. This chain's CDR3 is CASSTPAGNEQFF. CDR3 sequence (DNA): TGTGCCAGCAGCACTCCGGCGGGTAATGAGCAGTTCTTC. The whole variable domain, remainder taken from reference TRBV7-2 and TRBJ2-1, is GAGVSQSPSNKVTEKGKDVELRCDPISGHTALYWYRQSLGQGLEFLIYFQGNSAPDKSGLPSDRFSAERTGGSVSTLTIQRTQQEDSAVYLCASSTPAGNEQFFGPGTRLTVL.

The V call is TRBV7-2, the J call TRBJ1-6; D perhaps matches TRBD1 (5 bases). The CDR3 runs to 17 residues. The V end was cut by 5 bases, the J end by 8 bases, with 22 bases between. The germline V gene encodes CDR1 SGHTA and CDR2 FQGNSA. CDR3 sequence reads: CASSTNPWGVVDSPLHF. The CDR3 DNA is TGTGCCAGCAGCACAAACCCCTGGGGGGTAGTTGATTCACCCCTCCACTTT.

The V and J genes are TRBV11-2 and TRBJ2-6; D possibly uses TRBD1 or TRBD2 (5 bases each). The germline CDR1 and CDR2 sequences are SGHAT and FQNNGV. This CDR3 has 14 amino acids. V was trimmed by 8 bases and J by 4 bases, leaving 12 bases between them. This CDR3 reads CASASGHGANVLTF. The CDR3 DNA is TGTGCCAGCGCCTCGGGGCACGGGGCCAACGTCCTGACTTTC.

The gene calls are TRBV7-2 and TRBJ2-3; 10 nucleotides align to TRBD2. This CDR3 contains 16 residues. V lost 2 bases and J lost 5; bases outside the gene matches: 7. Germline V gene data show CDR1 as SGHTA and CDR2 as FQGNSA. The CDR3: CASSLSRLAGRDTQYF. The CDR3 coding sequence is TGTGCCAGCAGCTTAAGCCGACTAGCGGGCAGAGATACGCAGTATTTT. Based on the CDR3 plus reference TRBV7-2 and TRBJ2-3, the full variable domain is GAGVSQSPSNKVTEKGKDVELRCDPISGHTALYWYRQSLGQGLEFLIYFQGNSAPDKSGLPSDRFSAERTGGSVSTLTIQRTQQEDSAVYLCASSLSRLAGRDTQYFGPGTRLTVL.

The rearrangement uses TRBV19 and TRBJ2-7, with D unclear. This CDR3 is 12 amino acids long. CDR1 and CDR2 from the germline V gene are LNHDA and SQIVND (reference sequence). Between the trimmed V and J ends, which lost 7 bases and 3 bases, there was a span of 10 bases. In DNA, the CDR3 is TGTGCCAGTACGGGCAGCCTCTACGAGCAGTACGTC. Its translation is CASTGSLYEQYV.

V and J are TRBV3-1 and TRBJ2-3; D remains unclear. CDR1 and CDR2 (germline): LGHDT, YNNKEL (reference sequence). Between the trimmed V and J ends, which lost 4 bases and 4 bases, there was a span of 24 bases. There are 18 residues in the CDR3. The CDR3 DNA follows: TGTGCCAGCAGCCGAGAAATCAGGACCCACAGAGGAGCAGATACGCAGTATTTT. Its translation is CASSREIRTHRGADTQYF.

The rearrangement links TRBV5-1 to TRBJ2-1, with 8 bases that match TRBD1. The V and J ends lost 2 bases and 6 bases, in that order; junction bases with no gene match: 4. The CDR3 loop spans 14 amino acids. Germline-derived CDR1 and CDR2 are SGHRS and YFSETQ. The CDR3 DNA follows: TGCGCCAGCAGCTTTGGACAGGGACTCAATGAGCAGTTCTTC. It is translated as CASSFGQGLNEQFF.

This clonotype was counted at least ten times. The genes are TRBV29-1 and TRBJ2-1; 9 bases map to TRBD1. There are 15 residues in the CDR3. The V and J ends lost 7 bases and 7 bases, in that order; junction bases with no gene match: 14. CDR1 is SQVTM, CDR2 ANQGSEA, per germline. DNA for the CDR3: TGCAGCGCCCAAAAAACAGGGGGCGCAGGGAATGAGCAGTTCTTC. It translates to CSAQKTGGAGNEQFF.